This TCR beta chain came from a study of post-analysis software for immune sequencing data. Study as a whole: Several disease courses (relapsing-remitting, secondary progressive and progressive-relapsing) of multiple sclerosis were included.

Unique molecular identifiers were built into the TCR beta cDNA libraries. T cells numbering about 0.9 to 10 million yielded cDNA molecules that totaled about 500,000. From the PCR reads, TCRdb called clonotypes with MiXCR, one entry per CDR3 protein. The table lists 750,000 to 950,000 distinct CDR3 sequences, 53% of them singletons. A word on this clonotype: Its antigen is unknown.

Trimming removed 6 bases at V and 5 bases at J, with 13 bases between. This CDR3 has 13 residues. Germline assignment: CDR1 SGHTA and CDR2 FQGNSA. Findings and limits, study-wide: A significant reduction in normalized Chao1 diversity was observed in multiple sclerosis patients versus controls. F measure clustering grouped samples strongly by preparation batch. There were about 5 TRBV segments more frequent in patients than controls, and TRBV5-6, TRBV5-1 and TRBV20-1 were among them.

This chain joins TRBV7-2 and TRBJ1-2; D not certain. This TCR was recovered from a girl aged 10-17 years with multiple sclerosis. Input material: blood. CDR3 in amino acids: CASSTQTSYGYTF. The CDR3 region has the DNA TGTGCCAGCAGTACACAGACCTCTTATGGCTACACCTTC.